The source of this TCR beta chain is a study of post-analysis software for immune sequencing data. Study findings and constraints: Higher frequency in patients than in controls was seen for roughly five TRBV segments, with TRBV5-6, TRBV5-1 and TRBV20-1 among them.

Points on this clonotype: No antigen is known for it.

cDNA libraries of TCR beta carried unique molecular identifiers. TCRdb processed the PCR reads anew with MiXCR; each CDR3 protein has one entry. The sample shows roughly 700,000 distinct CDR3 sequences, less than 35% of them seen only once. The germline V gene encodes CDR1 ENHRY and CDR2 SYGVKD. The CDR3 extends over 13 amino acids. V was pared by 7 bases and J by 5 bases, with 6 bases of the junction left unmatched. The chain recombines TRBV10-3 with TRBJ2-5; 8 positions agree with TRBD2. This sequence originates from a girl aged 10 to 17 with multiple sclerosis. Sequenced sample: blood. The CDR3 DNA follows: TGTGCCATCAAAGATAGACTAGCGGAGACCCAGTACTTC. Translating gives CAIKDRLAETQYF.